Each of the 10 T cell receptor beta chains below was sequenced from the same sample in a study of neoadjuvant anti-PD-1 for oral cavity cancer. Data came from immunoSEQ multiplex PCR; TCRdb stores just in-frame clones and leaves some out. The profile shows 72,000 or so clones, about 86% of them singletons. The time point: after neoadjuvant nivolumab, at surgical resection. Sequencing used PBMCs, obtained after nivolumab (anti-PD-1) treatment. All receptors derive from a person aged 40 to 85 with oral cavity squamous cell carcinoma.

The genes are TRBV6-1 and TRBJ1-1; D may be TRBD1 (5 bases). The germline V and J ends were trimmed by 6 bases and 1 base, with 12 bases remaining between them. There are 14 residues in the CDR3. Germline assignment: CDR1 MNHNS and CDR2 SASEGT. CDR3 protein: CASSLIGTNTEAFF. The CDR3 nucleotides are TGTGCCAGCAGCCTTATAGGGACGAACACTGAAGCTTTCTTT.

V gene TRBV11-2 combines with J gene TRBJ2-1; D not resolved. Trimming took off 5 bases at V and 0 bases at J, with 11 bases between the two ends. CDR1 is SGHAT, CDR2 FQNNGV, per germline. This CDR3 spans 15 amino acids. The CDR3 region is CASSDWLSSYNEQFF. The CDR3 DNA reads as TGTGCCAGCAGCGACTGGCTGAGCTCCTACAATGAGCAGTTCTTC.

The chain joins TRBV18 to TRBJ1-3; 7 nucleotides align to TRBD1. Germline-derived CDR1 and CDR2 are KGHSH and LQKENI. This CDR3 has 15 residues. The V and J ends lost 5 bases and 2 bases, in that order; junction bases with no gene match: 6. The CDR3 region has the DNA TGTGCCAGCTCATCAACAGGGGTAGCTGGAAACACCATATATTTT. Translation: CASSSTGVAGNTIYF.

The CDR3 nucleotides read TGCGCCAGCAGCTTGGAAGGAGGCAAAAACATTCAGTACTTC. It codes for CASSLEGGKNIQYF. The genes are TRBV5-1 and TRBJ2-4; the D gene is possibly TRBD2 (5 bases). V gave up 0 bases and J gave up 3 bases, with 7 bases separating them. CDR1 SGHRS and CDR2 YFSETQ come from the germline V gene. The CDR3 runs to 14 residues.

The chain has TRBV19 and TRBJ1-3; the D is unclear. This CDR3 contains 16 residues. V was trimmed by 0 bases and J by 4 bases, leaving 13 bases between them. Germline assignment: CDR1 LNHDA and CDR2 SQIVND (reference sequence). CDR3 residues: CASSIDGGFRGNTIYF. CDR3 coding DNA: TGTGCCAGTAGTATAGATGGTGGATTTAGAGGAAACACCATATATTTT.

The chain carries TRBV7-3 and TRBJ2-2; no clear D. Germline V lookup: CDR1 SGHTA, CDR2 FQGTGA. CDR3 length: 12 amino acids. The V end was cut by 7 bases, the J end by 8 bases, with 11 bases between. CDR3 in amino acids: CASTTQAGELFF. The CDR3 DNA reads as TGTGCCAGCACAACCCAGGCAGGGGAGCTGTTTTTT.

This clone was detected once. This chain connects TRBV10-1 to TRBJ1-5, with 8 bases aligning to TRBD1. V shed 5 bases, J shed 5 bases, and the junction held 2 bases outside the gene matches. The CDR3 is made up of 13 amino acids. Germline V gene lookup returns CDR1 WNHNN and CDR2 SYGVQD (reference sequence). CDR3 region: CASSQGADQPQHF. The CDR3 nucleotides read TGCGCCAGCAGTCAGGGGGCTGATCAGCCCCAGCATTTT.

The genes are TRBV11-1 and TRBJ2-5, with D perhaps assigned TRBD1 or TRBD2 (5 bases each). Trimming took off 1 base at V and 4 bases at J, with 7 bases between the two ends. CDR1 SGHAT and CDR2 FQDESV come from the germline V gene (reference sequence). This CDR3 contains 13 residues. The CDR3 loop is CASSLVGVETQYF. The CDR3 DNA follows: TGTGCCAGCAGCTTAGTGGGGGTAGAGACCCAGTACTTC. Full variable domain (rest looked up from reference TRBV11-1 and TRBJ2-5): EAEVAQSPRYKITEKSQAVAFWCDPISGHATLYWYRQILGQGPELLVQFQDESVVDDSQLPKDRFSAERLKGVDSTLKIQPAELGDSAMYLCASSLVGVETQYFGPGTRLLVL.

This chain links TRBV28 with TRBJ2-7; D perhaps matches TRBD1 (9 bases). CDR1 and CDR2 from the germline V gene are MDHEN and SYDVKM. The CDR3 is made up of 17 amino acids. V was shortened by 3 bases and J by 1 base, with 19 bases between the two germline ends. CDR3 sequence: CASSFYHSGTGSYEQYF. In DNA, the CDR3 is TGTGCCAGCAGTTTCTACCATAGCGGGACAGGGTCCTACGAGCAGTACTTC.

This clone came up once. J is TRBJ2-7 and V is TRBV5-1; 10 bases are a match to TRBD2. V was clipped by 3 bases and J by 3 bases; unmatched bases: 3. The V gene's germline CDR1 is SGHRS and CDR2 YFSETQ. The CDR3 runs 14 residues. This CDR3 reads CASSSGTSVYEQYF. In DNA, the CDR3 is TGCGCCAGCAGCTCCGGGACTAGCGTCTACGAGCAGTACTTC.